The TCR beta chain described here comes from a study of cytomegalovirus exposure and HLA in healthy donors. With 60 Vbeta and 13 Jbeta primers, the PCR was carried out. Repertoires were generated with immunoSEQ multiplex PCR, while TCRdb's copy carries only in-frame clones and drops some. Its listing shows around 76,000 clones. While unrecorded immune exposures were likely, the donors were nominally healthy when sampled. General study findings and limits: For most TCR sequences rarity was the rule, although some public TCRs occurred in many donors. Later analysis suggested most CMV-associated TCR beta chains were HLA-restricted. Productive rates of about 87% or about 30% were seen for most TCR beta V segments in an earlier analysis.

A note on this clone: Its target is unknown.

Trimming took off 4 bases at V and 6 bases at J, with 12 bases between the two ends. The germline V gene has CDR1 SNHLY and CDR2 FYNNEI. The CDR3 is 13 amino acids. Sequencing used PBMCs. The chain uses TRBV2 and TRBJ1-2; weak D call: TRBD1 (5 bases). This receptor was identified in a boy aged 5-17 years in good health and CMV-seronegative. DNA for the CDR3: TGTGCCAGCAGTGTAAAGGGGCCGGATGGCTACACCTTC. Protein product: CASSVKGPDGYTF.